The source of this T cell receptor beta chain is a study of T-cell reconstitution after alpha-beta-depleted transplantation in children. The authors prepared the TCRbeta library with unique molecular identifiers. TCRdb used MiXCR to reprocess the PCR reads, holding one entry per CDR3 protein. This table has more than 150,000 distinct CDR3 sequences, around 6.8% appearing once. The CDR3 is 10 residues long. Germline V lookup: CDR1 LGHDT, CDR2 YNNKEL (reference sequence). The V and J ends lost 8 bases and 1 base respectively, with 1 base between them. The sequence was collected from a human donor who donated a stem cell graft to a child with Wiskott-Aldrich syndrome. Here the sequenced sample was PBMCs from the stem cell graft donor, taken from the stem cell graft. This rearrangement joins TRBV3-1 to TRBJ2-3; D unclear. The CDR3 spells CASGTDTQYF. The CDR3 DNA sequence: TGTGCCAGCGGCACAGATACGCAGTATTTT.